The 32 T cell receptor beta chains in this list originate from one sample, sequenced in a study of blood T cell repertoires in COVID-19. Produced via immunoSEQ multiplex PCR; TCRdb's table is partial and in-frame only. This sample carries some 370,000 clones, 70% to 90% of them seen once, and the ten largest clones take 1% to 1.5%. The sequencing sample was made of peripheral blood. The origin of the receptors is a man aged 35-49 years with acute or convalescent COVID-19.

V is TRBV12-3 or TRBV12-4 and J is TRBJ2-7, with 7 nucleotides matching TRBD1. The junction had 9 bases not matched to a gene; V was cut back by 9 bases and J by 4 bases. The CDR3 consists of 13 residues. This CDR3 is CASSKGQPYEQYF. The CDR3 region has the DNA TGTGCCAGTTCCAAGGGACAGCCTTACGAGCAGTACTTC.

The rearrangement joins TRBV27 to TRBJ1-4; no clear D gene. Trimming shortened V by 5 bases and J by 0 bases, and 10 bases separated the two germline ends. The CDR3 totals 15 residues. Per the germline V gene, CDR1 is MNHEY and CDR2 is SMNVEV (reference sequence). CDR3 region: CASSPRTSTNEKLFF. In DNA form, the CDR3 reads TGTGCCAGCAGTCCCAGAACCTCAACTAATGAAAAACTGTTTTTT.

V and J are TRBV10-1 and TRBJ2-3; 10 nucleotides match TRBD2. V was pared by 10 bases and J by 0 bases, with 4 bases of the junction left unmatched. The CDR3 totals 14 residues. CDR1 WNHNN and CDR2 SYGVQD come from the germline V gene (reference sequence). The CDR3 DNA reads as TGCGCCACTTGGACTAGCGGCAGCACAGATACGCAGTATTTT. Its protein is CATWTSGSTDTQYF.

This CDR3 is CASSQDAGVFASPLHF. The CDR3 bases are TGTGCCAGCAGCCAAGATGCAGGGGTGTTCGCTTCACCCCTCCACTTT. The chain uses TRBV14 and TRBJ1-6, with D tentatively TRBD1 (6 bases). Germline V CDR1 and CDR2: SGHDN, FVKESK. The CDR3 spans 16 residues. The V end lost 0 bases, the J end lost 9 bases, and 15 bases lay between the germline ends.

This rearrangement joins TRBV4-3 to TRBJ1-1; TRBD1 matches at 8 bases. V dropped 5 bases and J dropped 7; count of bases not matched to a gene: 12. The CDR3 runs 15 residues. Germline loops: CDR1 LGHNA, CDR2 YSLEER. CDR3 DNA: TGCGCCAGCAGCTATCGGACAGGGTCTGGGGTTGAAGCTTTCTTT. Encoded protein: CASSYRTGSGVEAFF.

The rearrangement links TRBV7-8 to TRBJ1-3; D remains ambiguous. V lost 1 base and J 12 bases, leaving 13 bases between the germline ends. CDR1 is SGHVS, CDR2 FQNEAQ, per germline. This CDR3 spans 13 amino acids. The CDR3 DNA reads TGTGCCAGCAGCTTAGATTGGGAGTCCCTCATATATTTT. It yields the protein CASSLDWESLIYF.

V and J are TRBV19 and TRBJ1-2; 9 bases fit TRBD1. The CDR3 runs to 13 residues. From germline, CDR1 is LNHDA and CDR2 SQIVND (reference sequence). After removal of 1 base from V and 8 bases from J, the junction contained 2 bases not matched to a gene. CDR3 sequence reads: CASSIGTGAGYTF. The CDR3 DNA is TGTGCCAGTAGTATAGGGACAGGGGCCGGCTACACCTTC.

This chain links TRBV7-2 with TRBJ1-4; 8 nucleotides align to TRBD1. Germline V gene lookup returns CDR1 SGHTA and CDR2 FQGNSA. The V and J ends lost 5 bases and 6 bases, in that order; junction bases with no gene match: 8. The CDR3 spans 15 residues. CDR3 in amino acids: CASSQAVQGDEKLFF. Written as DNA, the CDR3 is TGTGCCAGCAGCCAAGCGGTACAGGGGGATGAAAAACTGTTTTTT.

Only a few counts were recorded for this clone. V usage is TRBV7-2 and J usage is TRBJ2-7, with D perhaps TRBD2 (6 bases). CDR1 and CDR2 (germline): SGHTA, FQGNSA. This CDR3 contains 14 residues. V dropped 1 base and J dropped 2 bases, with 9 bases sitting between them. Here the CDR3 DNA reads TGTGCCAGCAGCTTAGGGGACTGGGCCTACGAGCAGTACTTC. It encodes CASSLGDWAYEQYF.

V usage is TRBV4-1 and J usage is TRBJ2-5, with 12 bases identical to TRBD2. The germline V gene has CDR1 MGHRA and CDR2 YSYEKL. J gave up 4 bases and V 1 base, and 7 bases lay outside the gene matches. CDR3 length: 17 amino acids. CDR3 residues: CASSQGRLAGEGETQYF. CDR3 nucleotide sequence: TGCGCCAGCAGCCAAGGTCGACTAGCGGGAGAGGGAGAGACCCAGTACTTC.

The chain combines TRBV5-5 with TRBJ1-4; D perhaps matches TRBD1 (5 bases). The CDR3 totals 15 residues. CDR1 is SGHKS, CDR2 YYEKEE, per germline (reference sequence). The V end was cut by 3 bases, the J end by 5 bases, with 14 bases between. CDR3 in DNA: TGTGCCAGCAGCTCGTTCGGGGGGGTGAATGAAAAACTGTTTTTT. This encodes CASSSFGGVNEKLFF. Complete variable domain (other parts from reference TRBV5-5 and TRBJ1-4): DAGVTQSPTHLIKTRGQQVTLRCSPISGHKSVSWYQQVLGQGPQFIFQYYEKEERGRGNFPDRFSARQFPNYSSELNVNALLLGDSALYLCASSSFGGVNEKLFFGSGTQLSVL.

V and J are TRBV28 and TRBJ2-7; tentative D call: TRBD2 (7 bases). Germline CDR1 is MDHEN and CDR2 is SYDVKM. The V gene lost 7 bases and the J gene lost 5 bases, with 18 bases spanning the gap. CDR3 length: 14 residues. CDR3: CASTEPPGGHEQYF. The CDR3 coding sequence is TGTGCCAGCACTGAACCCCCGGGGGGCCACGAGCAGTACTTC.

This rearrangement joins TRBV14 to TRBJ2-7; 7 bases match TRBD2. V lost 2 bases to trimming and J lost 2 bases; unmatched junction nucleotides: 3. CDR1 SGHDN and CDR2 FVKESK come from the germline V gene. This CDR3 region has 14 residues. The CDR3: CASSQWSGTYEQYF. The CDR3 DNA reads as TGTGCCAGCAGCCAATGGAGCGGGACCTACGAGCAGTACTTC.

V and J are TRBV7-9 and TRBJ2-1, with 10 bases that match TRBD2. In germline, CDR1 is SEHNR, CDR2 FQNEAQ (reference sequence). The V and J ends lost 1 base and 8 bases, in that order; junction bases with no gene match: 14. The CDR3 length is 18 residues. DNA of the CDR3: TGTGCCAGCAGCTTAGTCGGGCTAGCGGGAGTGTTTCGCGATGAGCAGTTCTTC. Its translation: CASSLVGLAGVFRDEQFF.

V is TRBV9 and J is TRBJ1-4, with 7 positions matching TRBD1. Germline values: CDR1 SGDLS, CDR2 YYNGEE. V lost 3 bases, J lost 4 bases, and 6 bases stayed unmatched. This CDR3 comprises 15 residues. The CDR3 DNA follows: TGTGCCAGCAGCGGGGGACAGTTCGTTAATGAAAAACTGTTTTTT. It yields the protein CASSGGQFVNEKLFF.

This chain connects TRBV7-8 to TRBJ2-1; 7 bases align to TRBD2. J lost 3 bases, V lost 5 bases, and 13 bases had no gene match. Looked up from germline, CDR1 is SGHVS and CDR2 is FQNEAQ. The CDR3 totals 17 residues. For the CDR3, the DNA is TGTGCCAGCAGCCTGAGCGGGGCGGGGTTCTACTACAATGAGCAGTTCTTC. Amino acid sequence: CASSLSGAGFYYNEQFF.

This chain uses TRBV19 with TRBJ1-6, with TRBD1 identical over 9 bases. The germline V gene has CDR1 LNHDA and CDR2 SQIVND (reference sequence). J gave up 6 bases and V 5 bases, and 2 bases lay outside the gene matches. The CDR3 is 14 amino acids. The CDR3 protein is CASSVDRGNSPLHF. As DNA, the CDR3 is TGTGCCAGTAGTGTGGACAGGGGTAATTCACCCCTCCACTTT.

J is TRBJ1-5 and V is TRBV9, with D hard to call. Trimming shortened V by 0 bases and J by 4 bases, and 8 bases separated the two germline ends. This CDR3 contains 14 residues. Germline loops: CDR1 SGDLS, CDR2 YYNGEE. Here the CDR3 reads CASSVATENQPQHF. The CDR3 nucleotides read TGTGCCAGCAGCGTAGCGACGGAGAATCAGCCCCAGCATTTT.

This sequence joins TRBV29-1 and TRBJ2-7; 7 bases are shared with TRBD2. V trimming: 4 bases; J trimming: 6 bases; junction bases outside the gene matches: 9. The CDR3 length is 13 residues. Germline CDR1 SQVTM, CDR2 ANQGSEA. DNA for the CDR3: TGCAGCGTTGGGGAGGGGATGTTGGCCGAGCAGTACTTC. It yields the protein CSVGEGMLAEQYF.

The rearrangement links TRBV15 to TRBJ2-2, with D unresolved. Trimming left V 4 bases short and J 6 bases short, with 12 bases between. This CDR3 has 14 amino acids. The germline V gene has CDR1 LNHNV and CDR2 YYDKDF (reference sequence). The CDR3 here is CATSTYNPAGELFF. The CDR3 DNA sequence: TGTGCCACCAGCACCTATAATCCGGCCGGGGAGCTGTTTTTT.

The rearrangement links TRBV9 to TRBJ1-1, with 7 nucleotides matching TRBD1. The V segment lost 3 bases and the J segment 5 bases; nucleotides outside the gene matches: 7. CDR1 SGDLS and CDR2 YYNGEE come from the germline V gene. The CDR3 is made up of 14 amino acids. The CDR3 loop reads CASSETRGETEAFF. The CDR3 nucleotides are TGTGCCAGCAGCGAAACCAGGGGGGAAACTGAAGCTTTCTTT. Full variable domain (outside the CDR3, taken from reference TRBV9 and TRBJ1-1): DSGVTQTPKHLITATGQRVTLRCSPRSGDLSVYWYQQSLDQGLQFLIQYYNGEERAKGNILERFSAQQFPDLHSELNLSSLELGDSALYFCASSETRGETEAFFGQGTRLTVV.

The V gene is TRBV6-2 or TRBV6-3, the J gene TRBJ1-1, with TRBD1 matching 8 bases. Germline V gene lookup returns CDR1 MNHEY and CDR2 SVGEGT. Trimming at V came to 5 bases and at J to 6 bases, leaving 8 bases not matched to a gene. The length of the CDR3 is 14 residues. CDR3 in DNA: TGTGCCAGCAGTCGGACAGGGCGAGGCGCTGAAGCTTTCTTT. It is translated as CASSRTGRGAEAFF.

The chain recombines TRBV6-2 or TRBV6-3 with TRBJ2-7; 7 bases fit TRBD2. After removal of 6 bases from V and 0 bases from J, the junction contained 11 bases not matched to a gene. The CDR3 is 16 amino acids. Germline V gene sequence: CDR1 MNHEY, CDR2 SVGEGT. CDR3 sequence: CASSSDPGDYSYEQYF. Here the CDR3 DNA reads TGTGCCAGCAGCTCCGACCCGGGGGACTACTCCTACGAGCAGTACTTC.

The CDR3 nucleotides are TGTGCCAGCAGTTATGAGGGACTTGGAGGCTGGGGCTACACCTTC. It encodes CASSYEGLGGWGYTF. The chain combines TRBV6-5 with TRBJ1-2; D might be TRBD1 (5 bases). The germline V gene encodes CDR1 MNHEY and CDR2 SVGAGI. The length of the CDR3 is 15 residues. V was shortened by 3 bases and J by 8 bases, with 19 bases between the two germline ends.

V gene TRBV28 combines with J gene TRBJ1-5, with D unclear. V was clipped by 1 base and J by 7 bases, with 11 bases between them. The CDR3 is 14 residues long. Germline CDR1 is MDHEN and CDR2 is SYDVKM. DNA of the CDR3: TGTGCCAGCAGTTTATTAGAGGTCGGCCAGCCCCAGCATTTT. It specifies CASSLLEVGQPQHF.

V gene TRBV20-1 combines with J gene TRBJ1-1; D unresolved. The germline V and J ends were trimmed by 3 bases and 1 base, with 6 bases remaining between them. The CDR3 has 12 residues. Germline V gene data show CDR1 as DFQATT and CDR2 as SNEGSKA (reference sequence). CDR3 residues: CSASFGNTEAFF. CDR3 nucleotide sequence: TGCAGTGCTAGTTTCGGGAACACTGAAGCTTTCTTT.

The rearrangement uses TRBV10-1 and TRBJ2-7; D is possibly TRBD1 (5 bases). The germline CDR1 and CDR2 sequences are WNHNN and SYGVQD (reference sequence). V was pared by 3 bases and J by 2 bases, with 11 bases between. CDR3 length: 14 amino acids. The CDR3 sequence is CASSEVQGAYEQYF. DNA for the CDR3: TGCGCCAGCAGTGAAGTCCAGGGTGCCTACGAGCAGTACTTC.

This chain connects TRBV6-6 to TRBJ1-1; D call uncertain. This CDR3 comprises 14 residues. With 7 bases removed from V and 10 bases from J, the gap between germline ends came to 22 bases. From germline, CDR1 is MNHNY and CDR2 SVGAGI (reference sequence). Here the CDR3 DNA reads TGTGCCAGCATCGAAACTGGTACAGCGGTCGGAGCTTTCTTT. Encoded protein: CASIETGTAVGAFF.

CDR3 DNA sequence: TGTGCCTGGACTGGGCCCCGGACAGGGAATAAGCACGAGCAGTACTTC. This translates into CAWTGPRTGNKHEQYF. The rearrangement uses TRBV30 and TRBJ2-7; 8 bases align to TRBD1. V shed 4 bases, J shed 5 bases, and the junction held 16 bases outside the gene matches. This CDR3 comprises 16 residues. Germline V lookup: CDR1 GTSNPN, CDR2 SVGIG (reference sequence).

Here the CDR3 DNA reads TGTGCCAGCAGCTCCTTGGGACAGGGTAATTCACCCCTCCACTTT. Translated: CASSSLGQGNSPLHF. The chain links TRBV7-9 to TRBJ1-6, with 9 bases fitting TRBD1. Germline V gene lookup returns CDR1 SEHNR and CDR2 FQNEAQ (reference sequence). The trim removed 4 bases at V and 6 bases at J, leaving 4 bases unmatched. The CDR3 length is 15 residues.

V and J are TRBV6-5 and TRBJ1-2; D perhaps matches TRBD1 (5 bases). Germline-derived CDR1 and CDR2 are MNHEY and SVGAGI. Trimming shortened V by 7 bases and J by 6 bases, and 12 bases separated the two germline ends. This CDR3 comprises 12 residues. CDR3 protein: CASKGSYDGYTF. The CDR3 DNA is TGTGCCAGCAAGGGGTCCTATGATGGCTACACCTTC.

CDR3 bases: TGTGCCAGCAGCTTAGGGGCAGAAAAGAAGGCCATATATTTT. It codes for CASSLGAEKKAIYF. The chain combines TRBV7-9 with TRBJ1-3; D not resolved. The V end lost 1 base, the J end lost 11 bases, and 15 bases lay between the germline ends. The CDR3 spans 14 residues. Germline CDR1 and CDR2: SEHNR and FQNEAQ (reference sequence).